The clone carrying this T cell receptor (beta chain) was seen a handful of times. This sample was included in a study of blood T cell repertoires in COVID-19. The overall study: Italy, Spain and the United States were the sources of the convalescent and acute COVID-19 samples. Sources were T cells, B-cell-depleted T cells, or PBMCs; the material itself was cDNA or gDNA.

J gave up 1 base and V 1 base, and 6 bases lay outside the gene matches. The CDR3 is 17 residues long. Germline V lookup: CDR1 SGHDN, CDR2 FVKESK. Authors' analysis steps: Estimates of nucleated cell counts were drawn from the amplification of reference gene primers. Only in-frame clones appear in the TCRdb table, and some are missing; sequencing was by immunoSEQ multiplex PCR. The V and J calls and the clone size are those of that table, but D and trimming were determined from the DNA. The sample has 150,000 to 200,000 clones; roughly 90% are singletons. Seattle cases were enrolled at active infection and followed longitudinally.

The gene calls are TRBV14 and TRBJ2-2; 7 nucleotides agree with TRBD2. The sequence was collected from a man under 40 with COVID-19, enrolled during active disease. Sequencing was done on a sample of peripheral blood. The DNA of the CDR3 is TGTGCCAGCAGCCAAGGATATGGCGGGAGGAACACCGGGGAGCTGTTTTTT. It yields the protein CASSQGYGGRNTGELFF.